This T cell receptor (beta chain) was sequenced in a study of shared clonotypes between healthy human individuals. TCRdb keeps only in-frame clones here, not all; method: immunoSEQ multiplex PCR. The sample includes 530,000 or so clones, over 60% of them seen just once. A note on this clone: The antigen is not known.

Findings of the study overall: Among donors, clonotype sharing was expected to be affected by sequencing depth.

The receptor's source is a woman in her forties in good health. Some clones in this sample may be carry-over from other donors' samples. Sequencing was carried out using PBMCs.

This CDR3 is CASSQSSTNQETQYF. CDR3 coding DNA: TGTGCCAGCAGCCAATCTTCCACTAACCAAGAGACCCAGTACTTC. The chain links TRBV14 to TRBJ2-5; D is unclear. Germline CDR1 and CDR2: SGHDN and FVKESK. This CDR3 region has 15 residues. V was shortened by 2 bases and J by 0 bases, with 10 bases between the two germline ends.